Shown below are 27 T cell receptor beta chains from a single sample sequenced in a study of blood T cell repertoires in COVID-19. Method: immunoSEQ multiplex PCR; TCRdb's copy keeps in-frame clones and lacks some. The table includes nearly 25,000 clones, 65% to 80% detected once. The sample was peripheral blood. Source of these receptors: a man aged 50 to 59 with COVID-19, enrolled during active disease.

The chain is built from TRBV25-1 and TRBJ1-2; D may be TRBD1 (5 bases). There are 15 residues in the CDR3. The germline V gene has CDR1 MGHDK and CDR2 SYGVNS. V shed 1 base and J shed 2 bases, with 11 bases lying between them. CDR3 loop: CASSEFDRGNYGYTF. CDR3 bases: TGTGCCAGCAGTGAATTCGACAGAGGAAACTATGGCTACACCTTC.

The chain joins TRBV10-1 to TRBJ2-5, with 12 bases identical to TRBD2. CDR1 WNHNN and CDR2 SYGVQD come from the germline V gene (reference sequence). The ends lost 4 bases at V and 5 bases at J; junction bases unmatched: 5. This CDR3 is built from 15 residues. DNA for the CDR3: TGCGCCAGCAGTGGGACTAGCGGGAATTTTGAGACCCAGTACTTC. Translation: CASSGTSGNFETQYF.

In its sample, this clone was seen a few times. The J gene is TRBJ1-3, the V gene TRBV30, with 8 bases that match TRBD1. The CDR3 is 13 residues long. CDR1 GTSNPN and CDR2 SVGIG come from the germline V gene (reference sequence). Trimming at V came to 8 bases and at J to 4 bases, leaving 7 bases not matched to a gene. The CDR3, as DNA: TGTGCCCAGACAGGGGCGGGAGGAAACACCATATATTTT. Amino acids: CAQTGAGGNTIYF.

The chain uses TRBV7-9 and TRBJ1-1, with D maybe TRBD1 (5 bases). Germline values: CDR1 SEHNR, CDR2 FQNEAQ (reference sequence). This CDR3 has 14 amino acids. Trimming took off 0 bases at V and 6 bases at J, with 11 bases between the two ends. CDR3 in amino acids: CASSLAGLASEAFF. Written as DNA, the CDR3 is TGTGCCAGCAGCTTAGCGGGGCTGGCATCTGAAGCTTTCTTT.

The chain links TRBV11-2 to TRBJ1-4; TRBD1 matches 7 bases. CDR3 size: 14 residues. Per germline, CDR1 SGHAT and CDR2 FQNNGV. V lost 5 bases, J lost 10 bases, and 10 bases stayed unmatched. This CDR3 is CASSEDRVLGKLFF. In nucleotides, the CDR3 is TGTGCCAGCAGCGAAGACAGGGTGCTGGGAAAACTGTTTTTT.

V and J are TRBV3-1 (or the pseudogene TRBV3-2) and TRBJ1-2, with 8 bases identical to TRBD1. CDR1 LGHDT and CDR2 YNNKEL come from the germline V gene (reference sequence). The CDR3 sequence is 13 residues long. V dropped 1 base and J dropped 7; count of bases not matched to a gene: 2. The CDR3 nucleotides read TGTGCCAGCAGCCAAGGGGACAGGCCTGGCTACACCTTC. Its translation is CASSQGDRPGYTF.

V usage is TRBV6-5 and J usage is TRBJ2-3, with 14 bases matching TRBD2. V lost 3 bases to trimming and J lost 5 bases; unmatched junction nucleotides: 4. The CDR3 has 16 residues. Germline values: CDR1 MNHEY, CDR2 SVGAGI. For the CDR3, the DNA is TGTGCCAGCAGTTATGGACTAGCGGGAGGTCGAGATACGCAGTATTTT. This translates into CASSYGLAGGRDTQYF.

The CDR3 here is CATSDPGQHLTDTQYF. The CDR3 DNA reads as TGTGCCACCAGTGATCCGGGACAGCACTTAACAGATACGCAGTATTTT. The rearrangement links TRBV24-1 to TRBJ2-3; 7 bases match TRBD1. The germline V gene has CDR1 KGHDR and CDR2 SFDVKD. Trimming removed 3 bases from V and 3 bases from J; junction bases left unmatched: 8. The CDR3 is 16 amino acids.

The CDR3, as DNA: TGTGCCAGCAGCTTCCAGATCCAAGAGACCCAGTACTTC. Its protein product is CASSFQIQETQYF. The rearrangement uses TRBV5-4 and TRBJ2-5; D unresolved. Between the trimmed V and J ends, which lost 2 bases and 1 base, there was a span of 6 bases. Per germline, CDR1 SGHNT and CDR2 YYREEE (reference sequence). This CDR3 has 13 residues.

The CDR3 DNA reads as TGTGCCAGCAGGAGGACTTCATCTAATGAAAAACTGTTTTTT. This sequence encodes CASRRTSSNEKLFF. This sequence joins TRBV6-5 and TRBJ1-4; no firm D call. The V end lost 6 bases, the J end lost 3 bases, and 11 bases lay between the germline ends. Germline V lookup: CDR1 MNHEY, CDR2 SVGAGI. The CDR3 sequence is 14 residues long.

V usage is TRBV19 and J usage is TRBJ1-1; possibly TRBD1 for D (5 bases). CDR3 length equals 14 residues. Trimming shortened V by 7 bases and J by 4 bases, and 16 bases separated the two germline ends. CDR1 is LNHDA and CDR2 is SQIVND in the germline V gene (reference sequence). CDR3 loop: CASTLGDRLTEAFF. CDR3 sequence (DNA): TGTGCCAGTACCCTGGGCGACAGACTCACTGAAGCTTTCTTT. The complete variable domain, with remaining parts taken from reference TRBV19 and TRBJ1-1, reads DGGITQSPKYLFRKEGQNVTLSCEQNLNHDAMYWYRQDPGQGLRLIYYSQIVNDFQKGDIAEGYSVSREKKESFPLTVTSAQKNPTAFYLCASTLGDRLTEAFFGQGTRLTVV.

This chain links TRBV19 with TRBJ1-1; D gene ambiguous. Between the trimmed V and J ends, which lost 9 bases and 0 bases, there was a span of 14 bases. There are 14 residues in the CDR3. Per the germline V gene, CDR1 is LNHDA and CDR2 is SQIVND (reference sequence). The CDR3 nucleotides are TGTGCCAGCCAACCGGGAAGAATGAACACTGAAGCTTTCTTT. It yields the protein CASQPGRMNTEAFF. The whole variable domain, filled in from reference TRBV19 and TRBJ1-1, reads DGGITQSPKYLFRKEGQNVTLSCEQNLNHDAMYWYRQDPGQGLRLIYYSQIVNDFQKGDIAEGYSVSREKKESFPLTVTSAQKNPTAFYLCASQPGRMNTEAFFGQGTRLTVV.

The chain employs TRBV2 and TRBJ2-2; D not certain. The CDR3 length is 15 residues. V lost 5 bases, J lost 4 bases, and 14 bases lay in between. From germline, CDR1 is SNHLY and CDR2 FYNNEI. CDR3 in DNA: TGTGCCAGCAGTTTTCGCCAGGCCCGCACCGGGGAGCTGTTTTTT. Protein: CASSFRQARTGELFF.

The rearrangement links TRBV18 to TRBJ2-1, with 10 bases fitting TRBD1. The CDR3 consists of 16 residues. The V segment lost 3 bases and the J segment 6 bases; nucleotides outside the gene matches: 8. Germline V lookup: CDR1 KGHSH, CDR2 LQKENI. The CDR3 loop reads CASSPRTTGGGNEQFF. The CDR3 DNA is TGTGCCAGCTCACCCCGGACGACAGGGGGCGGCAATGAGCAGTTCTTC.

The rearrangement links TRBV6-1 to TRBJ1-4, with 7 bases aligning to TRBD1. V lost 1 base to trimming and J lost 7 bases; unmatched junction nucleotides: 6. Germline V lookup: CDR1 MNHNS, CDR2 SASEGT. This CDR3 comprises 15 residues. The CDR3 spells CASSEGTGSGEKLFF. CDR3 nucleotides: TGTGCCAGCAGTGAAGGGACAGGCTCGGGTGAAAAACTGTTTTTT.

The genes are TRBV4-1 and TRBJ2-1; 10 bases fit TRBD2. Germline V lookup: CDR1 MGHRA, CDR2 YSYEKL. V lost 0 bases to trimming and J lost 5 bases; unmatched junction nucleotides: 4. The CDR3 contains 16 residues. The CDR3 DNA is TGCGCCAGCAGCCAAGAGGCTAGCGGGAGAAACAATGAGCAGTTCTTC. This translates into CASSQEASGRNNEQFF.

The rearrangement links TRBV4-1 to TRBJ2-7; 8 nucleotides align to TRBD2. Germline CDR1 MGHRA, CDR2 YSYEKL. The junction had 7 bases not matched to a gene; V was cut back by 6 bases and J by 3 bases. The CDR3 is 14 residues long. The CDR3 region is CASSRSGGDYEQYF. The DNA of the CDR3 is TGCGCCAGCAGTCGATCGGGAGGGGACTACGAGCAGTACTTC.

This clone has just one count. The chain has TRBV5-1 and TRBJ2-5; 9 positions match TRBD1. The germline CDR1 and CDR2 sequences are SGHRS and YFSETQ. CDR3 length: 14 residues. With V trimmed by 4 bases and J by 5 bases, 6 bases remained unmatched. CDR3 loop: CASSRDREVETQYF. The CDR3 DNA reads TGCGCCAGCAGCCGGGACAGGGAGGTGGAGACCCAGTACTTC.

This clone was recorded only once. V usage is TRBV5-1 and J usage is TRBJ1-1, with 8 bases fitting TRBD1. V lost 0 bases to trimming and J lost 0 bases; unmatched junction nucleotides: 4. CDR1 and CDR2 (germline): SGHRS, YFSETQ. This CDR3 is built from 16 residues. The CDR3 sequence: CASSLAGGLMNTEAFF. CDR3 nucleotide sequence: TGCGCCAGCAGCTTGGCAGGGGGCTTGATGAACACTGAAGCTTTCTTT.

This chain joins TRBV2 and TRBJ2-1, with 8 bases that match TRBD2. Germline V gives CDR1 SNHLY, CDR2 FYNNEI. CDR3 length: 14 amino acids. V was pared by 6 bases and J by 9 bases, with 10 bases of the junction left unmatched. The CDR3 sequence: CASRPLAGVLEQFF. DNA for the CDR3: TGTGCCAGCAGGCCGCTAGCGGGTGTACTTGAGCAGTTCTTC.

The J gene is TRBJ1-1, the V gene TRBV7-9; no reliable D call. This CDR3 has 11 amino acids. Trimming took 6 bases from V and 5 from J, leaving 7 bases between them. Germline loops: CDR1 SEHNR, CDR2 FQNEAQ (reference sequence). The CDR3 coding sequence is TGTGCCAGCAGTTCGGGAACTGAAGCTTTCTTT. Residues: CASSSGTEAFF.

DNA of the CDR3: TGCGCCAGCAGCTGGGGACAGGGAGATGGCTACACCTTC. Its translation is CASSWGQGDGYTF. V gene TRBV5-1 combines with J gene TRBJ1-2; TRBD1 matches at 9 bases. Germline trimming cut 3 bases from V and 6 bases from J; bases unmatched to any gene: 3. There are 13 residues in the CDR3. Looked up from germline, CDR1 is SGHRS and CDR2 is YFSETQ.

This sequence joins TRBV6-1 and TRBJ2-7; the D gene is possibly TRBD1 (5 bases). The germline CDR1 and CDR2 sequences are MNHNS and SASEGT. V gave up 3 bases and J gave up 3 bases, with 12 bases separating them. This CDR3 is 14 amino acids long. CDR3 sequence (DNA): TGTGCCAGCAGTGAGGTTGGCAGGGACTACGAGCAGTACTTC. Translating gives CASSEVGRDYEQYF.

The gene calls are TRBV6-6 and TRBJ1-3; 11 bases map to TRBD1. This CDR3 region has 16 residues. Germline trimming cut 5 bases from V and 6 bases from J; bases unmatched to any gene: 9. Germline CDR1 and CDR2: MNHNY and SVGAGI (reference sequence). CDR3 DNA sequence: TGTGCCAGCAGTCGTACCGGGACAGGGGGGATAAACACCATATATTTT. This codes for CASSRTGTGGINTIYF.

This chain connects TRBV5-5 to TRBJ2-1; D is perhaps TRBD2 (6 bases). Germline V lookup: CDR1 SGHKS, CDR2 YYEKEE (reference sequence). CDR3 length: 14 amino acids. V shed 4 bases and J shed 4 bases, with 12 bases lying between them. The CDR3 nucleotides are TGTGCCAGCAGCGGGGGGAACCCGTACAATGAGCAGTTCTTC. Translating gives CASSGGNPYNEQFF.

The chain recombines TRBV28 with TRBJ1-1, with D tentatively TRBD1 (6 bases). V was cut by 5 bases and J by 7 bases, with 11 bases left in between. The CDR3 is 12 amino acids. Germline lookup yields CDR1 MDHEN and CDR2 SYDVKM. This chain's CDR3 is CASSAGQREAFF. The CDR3 DNA follows: TGTGCCAGCAGTGCCGGACAGCGTGAAGCTTTCTTT.

The J gene is TRBJ2-1, the V gene TRBV6-6; TRBD2 matches 8 bases. The germline V gene encodes CDR1 MNHNY and CDR2 SVGAGI (reference sequence). The CDR3 spans 15 residues. V shed 4 bases, J shed 6 bases, and the junction held 8 bases outside the gene matches. DNA for the CDR3: TGTGCCAGCAGTTTGGGAGCGGGAGTTATCAATGAGCAGTTCTTC. This codes for CASSLGAGVINEQFF.